The 16 T cell receptor beta chains given below trace back to one sample, sequenced in a study of cytomegalovirus exposure and HLA in healthy donors. The PCR employed 60 Vbeta primers together with 13 Jbeta primers. Assay: immunoSEQ multiplex PCR; the TCRdb copy retains only in-frame clones and omits some. The sample yields more than 110,000 clones, approximately 80% seen once. The sequenced sample was PBMCs. The receptors were sampled from a male donor in good health and CMV-seropositive.

The CDR3 nucleotides are TGTGCCAGCAGCGGGACAGGCTACGAGCAGTACTTC. Translated, it gives CASSGTGYEQYF. The V call is TRBV9, the J call TRBJ2-7; TRBD1 agrees at 7 bases. The trim removed 3 bases at V and 3 bases at J, leaving 0 bases unmatched. This CDR3 spans 12 amino acids. Germline assignment: CDR1 SGDLS and CDR2 YYNGEE. Complete variable domain (other parts from reference TRBV9 and TRBJ2-7): DSGVTQTPKHLITATGQRVTLRCSPRSGDLSVYWYQQSLDQGLQFLIQYYNGEERAKGNILERFSAQQFPDLHSELNLSSLELGDSALYFCASSGTGYEQYFGPGTRLTVT.

This sequence joins TRBV9 and TRBJ1-1, with unresolved D. The CDR3 totals 13 residues. V lost 3 bases, J lost 1 base, and 7 bases lay in between. In germline, CDR1 is SGDLS, CDR2 YYNGEE. The CDR3 region has the DNA TGTGCCAGCAGCGAAGACAAGAACACTGAAGCTTTCTTT. Its translation is CASSEDKNTEAFF.

In DNA form, the CDR3 reads TGTGCCAGCAGCGGCGGGGGTGGCGAGCAGTACTTC. Its translation is CASSGGGGEQYF. The V gene is TRBV7-8, the J gene TRBJ2-7, with 7 bases aligning to TRBD2. Unmatched junction bases numbered 4, after V lost 5 bases and J lost 6 bases. CDR3 length: 12 residues. Germline V gene data show CDR1 as SGHVS and CDR2 as FQNEAQ.

In its sample, this clone was seen a few times. The gene calls are TRBV2 and TRBJ2-5, with D possibly TRBD2 on 6 matching bases. CDR1 is SNHLY and CDR2 is FYNNEI in the germline V gene. CDR3 size: 15 residues. V lost 8 bases and J lost 5, with 21 bases in between. The CDR3 region is CASPPRTTSQETQYF. CDR3 sequence (DNA): TGTGCCAGCCCCCCAAGGACGACTAGTCAGGAGACCCAGTACTTC. Variable domain in full (rest from reference TRBV2 and TRBJ2-5): EPEVTQTPSHQVTQMGQEVILRCVPISNHLYFYWYRQILGQKVEFLVSFYNNEISEKSEIFDDQFSVERPDGSNFTLKIRSTKLEDSAMYFCASPPRTTSQETQYFGPGTRLLVL.

This rearrangement joins TRBV7-3 to TRBJ2-3, with TRBD2 identical over 7 bases. This CDR3 is built from 15 residues. Germline V gene data show CDR1 as SGHTA and CDR2 as FQGTGA. With 1 base clipped from V and 5 bases from J, the junction kept 6 bases outside the gene matches. CDR3 in amino acids: CASSLIGGSIDTQYF. DNA for the CDR3: TGTGCCAGCAGCTTAATCGGGGGGTCAATAGATACGCAGTATTTT.

CDR3 nucleotide sequence: TGTGCCAGCAGTGAACCCGGGGGGGCCTACGAGCAGTACTTC. Residues: CASSEPGGAYEQYF. The chain combines TRBV6-1 with TRBJ2-7, with TRBD2 matching over 8 bases. Germline values: CDR1 MNHNS, CDR2 SASEGT. With V trimmed by 2 bases and J by 2 bases, 2 bases remained unmatched. The CDR3 is 14 amino acids.

The CDR3: CASSPGLALRTDTQYF. The CDR3 DNA follows: TGTGCCAGCAGTCCGGGGCTAGCGCTACGCACAGATACGCAGTATTTT. The rearrangement links TRBV2 to TRBJ2-3; a possible D gene is TRBD2 (6 bases). This CDR3 contains 16 residues. Trimming cost V 5 bases and J 1 base, with 16 bases left between them. Germline V gives CDR1 SNHLY, CDR2 FYNNEI.

The rearrangement links TRBV7-8 to TRBJ1-4; TRBD1 matches 9 bases. Trimming cost V 6 bases and J 6 bases; bases outside gene matches: 5. The CDR3 length is 14 residues. Germline V gene sequence: CDR1 SGHVS, CDR2 FQNEAQ. CDR3 in amino acids: CASRTGGFDEKLFF. For the CDR3, the DNA is TGTGCCAGCAGAACAGGGGGCTTTGATGAAAAACTGTTTTTT.

This chain joins TRBV7-9 and TRBJ1-1; no definite D call. Germline assignment: CDR1 SEHNR and CDR2 FQNEAQ (reference sequence). This CDR3 comprises 13 residues. The V and J ends lost 2 bases and 1 base respectively, with 5 bases between them. The CDR3 DNA is TGTGCCAGCAGCTTACCCTGGAACACTGAAGCTTTCTTT. Amino acids: CASSLPWNTEAFF.

The rearrangement uses TRBV28 and TRBJ2-7; maybe TRBD2 (5 bases). Per the germline V gene, CDR1 is MDHEN and CDR2 is SYDVKM. The CDR3 has 13 amino acids. V dropped 8 bases and J dropped 2 bases, with 13 bases sitting between them. The CDR3 DNA follows: TGTGCCAGCTGCCAGGACTTGACCTACGAGCAGTACTTC. Residues: CASCQDLTYEQYF.

The chain links TRBV2 to TRBJ1-2; D is possibly TRBD1 (5 bases). The V end was cut by 7 bases, the J end by 3 bases, with 15 bases between. Germline CDR1 is SNHLY and CDR2 is FYNNEI. The CDR3 totals 14 residues. Here the CDR3 DNA reads TGTGCCAGCATCCTGGGTTGGGGGGACTATGGCTACACCTTC. Protein sequence: CASILGWGDYGYTF.

The chain couples TRBV4-1 to TRBJ2-7, with D possibly matching TRBD2 (6 bases). Germline V CDR1 and CDR2: MGHRA, YSYEKL. The length of the CDR3 is 14 residues. Between the trimmed V and J ends, which lost 3 bases and 6 bases, there was a span of 15 bases. The CDR3 reads CASSQTGLPSEQYF. In DNA form, the CDR3 reads TGCGCCAGCAGCCAGACGGGACTCCCGAGCGAGCAGTACTTC.

The chain has TRBV5-6 and TRBJ2-7; weak D call: TRBD1 (6 bases). The V and J ends lost 4 bases and 2 bases respectively, with 13 bases between them. The CDR3 is made up of 14 amino acids. From germline, CDR1 is SGHDT and CDR2 YYEEEE. The CDR3 reads CASSRDMATYEQYF. CDR3 sequence (DNA): TGTGCCAGCAGCCGGGACATGGCTACCTACGAGCAGTACTTC.

The gene calls are TRBV5-1 and TRBJ2-5, with TRBD2 identical over 7 bases. Germline trimming cut 6 bases from V and 5 bases from J; bases unmatched to any gene: 16. CDR1 SGHRS and CDR2 YFSETQ come from the germline V gene. This CDR3 is built from 16 residues. In DNA form, the CDR3 reads TGCGCCAGCACATCCGGGACTACCACCTCCAGGGAGACCCAGTACTTC. It encodes CASTSGTTTSRETQYF.

The rearrangement joins TRBV6-6 to TRBJ2-5; a possible D gene is TRBD1 (5 bases). The DNA end is more similar to TRBJ2-7, so the J call may be wrong. The CDR3 length is 14 residues. Germline V gene sequence: CDR1 MNHNY, CDR2 SVGAGI (reference sequence). Here the CDR3 DNA reads TGTGCCAGCAGCCGTAATCAACAGGTCTACGAGCAGTACTTC. Its translation is CASSRNQQVYEQYF.

This rearrangement joins TRBV5-1 to TRBJ2-2; D remains unclear. Germline V CDR1 and CDR2: SGHRS, YFSETQ. Trimming shortened V by 0 bases and J by 5 bases, and 11 bases separated the two germline ends. The CDR3 sequence is 15 residues long. The CDR3 DNA follows: TGCGCCAGCAGCTTGGCCCGTCTAGAGACCGGGGAGCTGTTTTTT. Its protein is CASSLARLETGELFF.